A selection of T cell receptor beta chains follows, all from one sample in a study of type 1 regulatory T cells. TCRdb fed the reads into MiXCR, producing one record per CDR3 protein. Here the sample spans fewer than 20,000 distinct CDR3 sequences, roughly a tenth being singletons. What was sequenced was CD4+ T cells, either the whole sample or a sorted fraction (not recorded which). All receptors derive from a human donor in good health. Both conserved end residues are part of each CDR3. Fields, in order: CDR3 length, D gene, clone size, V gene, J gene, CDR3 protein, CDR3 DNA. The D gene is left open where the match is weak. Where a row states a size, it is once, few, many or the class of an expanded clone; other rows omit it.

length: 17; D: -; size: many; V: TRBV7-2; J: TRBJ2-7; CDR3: CASSLVGGRLNTYEQYF; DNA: TGTGCCAGCAGCTTAGTAGGAGGGAGGCTTAACACCTACGAGCAGTACTTC
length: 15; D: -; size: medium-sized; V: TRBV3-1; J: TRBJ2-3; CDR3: CASSQLGSHTDTQYF; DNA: TGTGCCAGCAGCCAATTGGGCAGTCACACAGATACGCAGTATTTT
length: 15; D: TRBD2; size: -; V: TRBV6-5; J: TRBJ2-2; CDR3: CASRWTSGIGGELFF; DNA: TGTGCCAGCAGATGGACTAGCGGGATAGGCGGGGAGCTGTTTTTT
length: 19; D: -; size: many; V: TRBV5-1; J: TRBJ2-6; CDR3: CASSLPPGAGSSGANVLTF; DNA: TGCGCCAGCAGCTTGCCCCCGGGGGCAGGGAGTTCTGGGGCCAACGTCCTGACTTTC
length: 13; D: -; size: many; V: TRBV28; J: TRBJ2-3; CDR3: CASSELQGKNLYF; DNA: TGTGCCAGCAGTGAACTTCAGGGGAAAAATCTGTATTTT
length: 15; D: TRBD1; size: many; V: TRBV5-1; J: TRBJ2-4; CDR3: CASSLEGTEKNIQYF; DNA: TGCGCCAGCAGCCTGGAAGGGACAGAAAAAAACATTCAGTACTTC
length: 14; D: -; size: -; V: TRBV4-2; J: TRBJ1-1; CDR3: CASSQGGIGTEAFF; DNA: TGTGCCAGCAGCCAAGGAGGCATCGGAACTGAAGCTTTCTTT
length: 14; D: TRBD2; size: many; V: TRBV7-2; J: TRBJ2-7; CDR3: CASSSSGSTYEQYF; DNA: TGTGCCAGCAGCTCTAGCGGGAGTACCTACGAGCAGTACTTC
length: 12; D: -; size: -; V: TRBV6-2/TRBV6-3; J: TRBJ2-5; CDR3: CASSYSKETQYF; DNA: TGTGCCAGCAGTTACTCTAAGGAGACCCAGTACTTC
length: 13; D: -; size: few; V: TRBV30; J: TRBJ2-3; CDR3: CACSEGGPDTQYF; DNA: TGTGCCTGTTCGGAGGGGGGACCAGATACGCAGTATTTT
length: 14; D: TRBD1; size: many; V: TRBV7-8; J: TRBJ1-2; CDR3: CASSPDRGGYGYTF; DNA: TGTGCCAGCAGCCCAGACAGGGGGGGCTATGGCTACACCTTC
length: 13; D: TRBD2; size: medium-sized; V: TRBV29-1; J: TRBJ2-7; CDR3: CSASGTRGDAQYF; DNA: TGCAGCGCTTCCGGGACTAGAGGTGACGCGCAGTACTTC
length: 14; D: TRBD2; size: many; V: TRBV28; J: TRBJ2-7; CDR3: CASHPSGRNYEQYF; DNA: TGTGCCAGCCACCCCAGCGGGAGGAATTACGAGCAGTACTTC
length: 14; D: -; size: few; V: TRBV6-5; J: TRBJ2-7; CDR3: CASSYSISRSEQYF; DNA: TGTGCCAGCAGTTACTCGATATCTAGGAGCGAGCAGTACTTC
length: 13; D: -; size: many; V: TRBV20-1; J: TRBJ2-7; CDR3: CSARGPGSHEQYF; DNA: TGCAGTGCTAGGGGTCCGGGCAGCCACGAGCAGTACTTC
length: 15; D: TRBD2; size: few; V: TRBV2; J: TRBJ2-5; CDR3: CASSEVLAGAETQYF; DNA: TGTGCCAGCAGTGAAGTCCTAGCGGGAGCCGAGACCCAGTACTTC
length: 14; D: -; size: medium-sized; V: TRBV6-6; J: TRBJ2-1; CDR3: CASSYSRVYNEQFF; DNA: TGTGCCAGCAGTTACTCGAGGGTCTACAATGAGCAGTTCTTC
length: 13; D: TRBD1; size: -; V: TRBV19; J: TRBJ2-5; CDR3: CASSINRGGTQYF; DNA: TGTGCCAGTAGTATTAACAGGGGTGGAACCCAGTACTTC
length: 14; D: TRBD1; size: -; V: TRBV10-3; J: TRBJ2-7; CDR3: CAISLPGGSYEQYF; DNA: TGTGCCATCAGTCTCCCAGGGGGCTCCTACGAGCAGTACTTC
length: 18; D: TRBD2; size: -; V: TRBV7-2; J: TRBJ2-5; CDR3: CASSPRGSLAGVGETQYF; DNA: TGTGCCAGCAGCCCCCGGGGGAGCTTAGCGGGAGTGGGAGAGACCCAGTACTTC
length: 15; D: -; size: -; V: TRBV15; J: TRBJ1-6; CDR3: CATSRAGVVNSPLHF; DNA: TGTGCCACCAGCAGAGCTGGAGTGGTCAATTCACCCCTCCACTTT
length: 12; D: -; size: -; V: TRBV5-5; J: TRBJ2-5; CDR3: CASSLSGETQYF; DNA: TGTGCCAGCAGCTTGAGCGGGGAGACCCAGTACTTC
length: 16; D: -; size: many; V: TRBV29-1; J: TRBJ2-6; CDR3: CSVVYGAGSGANVLTF; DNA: TGCAGCGTTGTGTACGGGGCGGGCTCTGGGGCCAACGTCCTGACTTTC
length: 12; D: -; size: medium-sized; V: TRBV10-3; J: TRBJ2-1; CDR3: CAISGAGNEQFF; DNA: TGTGCCATCAGTGGGGCCGGTAATGAGCAGTTCTTC
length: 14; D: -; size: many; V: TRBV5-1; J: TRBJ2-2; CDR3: CASSSDPNTGELFF; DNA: TGCGCCAGCAGCTCGGACCCAAACACCGGGGAGCTGTTTTTT
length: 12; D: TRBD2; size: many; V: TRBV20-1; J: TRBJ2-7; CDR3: CSAIAGGYEQYF; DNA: TGCAGTGCTATAGCGGGAGGGTACGAGCAGTACTTC
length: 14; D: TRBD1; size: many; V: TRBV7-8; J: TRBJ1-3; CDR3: CASSLTGAGNTIYF; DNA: TGTGCCAGCAGCCTGACAGGGGCTGGAAACACCATATATTTT
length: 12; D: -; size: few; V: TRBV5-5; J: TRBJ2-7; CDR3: CASSRTAYEQYF; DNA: TGTGCCAGCAGTAGGACAGCCTACGAGCAGTACTTC
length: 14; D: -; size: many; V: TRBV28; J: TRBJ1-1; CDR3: CASSLGGSLTEAFF; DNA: TGTGCCAGCAGTTTAGGGGGCAGTTTGACTGAAGCTTTCTTT